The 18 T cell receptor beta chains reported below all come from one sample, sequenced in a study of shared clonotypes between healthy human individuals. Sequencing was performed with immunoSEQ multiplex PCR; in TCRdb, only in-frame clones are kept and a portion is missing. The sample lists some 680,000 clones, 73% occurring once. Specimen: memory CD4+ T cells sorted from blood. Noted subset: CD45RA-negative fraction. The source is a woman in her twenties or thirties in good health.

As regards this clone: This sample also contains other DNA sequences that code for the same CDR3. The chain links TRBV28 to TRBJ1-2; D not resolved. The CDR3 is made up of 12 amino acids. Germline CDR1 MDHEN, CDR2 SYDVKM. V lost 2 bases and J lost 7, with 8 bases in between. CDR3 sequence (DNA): TGTGCCAGCAGTTTAAGGGATACTGGCTACACCTTC. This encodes CASSLRDTGYTF.

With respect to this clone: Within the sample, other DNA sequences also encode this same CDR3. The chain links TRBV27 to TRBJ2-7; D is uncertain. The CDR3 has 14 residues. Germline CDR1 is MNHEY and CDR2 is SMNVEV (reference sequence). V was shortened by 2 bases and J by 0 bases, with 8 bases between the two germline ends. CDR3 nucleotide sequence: TGTGCCAGCAGTTTAAGTGGTAGCTCCTACGAGCAGTACTTC. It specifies CASSLSGSSYEQYF.

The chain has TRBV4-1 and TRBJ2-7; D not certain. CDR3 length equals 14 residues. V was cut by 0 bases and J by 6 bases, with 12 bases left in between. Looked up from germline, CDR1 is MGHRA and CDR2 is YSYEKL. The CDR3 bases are TGCGCCAGCAGCCAAGACGCTCAGTTTCTCGAGCAGTACTTC. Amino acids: CASSQDAQFLEQYF.

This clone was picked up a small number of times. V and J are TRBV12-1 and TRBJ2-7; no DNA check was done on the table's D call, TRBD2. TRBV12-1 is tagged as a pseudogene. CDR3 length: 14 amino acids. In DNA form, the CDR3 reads TGTGCCAGCAGCACGCGGACTAACACCCACGAGCAGTACTTC. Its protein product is CASSTRTNTHEQYF.

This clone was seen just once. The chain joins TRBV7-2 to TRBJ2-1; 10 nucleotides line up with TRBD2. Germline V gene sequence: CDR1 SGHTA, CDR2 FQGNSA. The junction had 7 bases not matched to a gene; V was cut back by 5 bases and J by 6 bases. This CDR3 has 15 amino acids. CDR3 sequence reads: CASSPRTSGSNEQFF. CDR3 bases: TGTGCCAGCAGCCCGCGGACTAGCGGAAGCAATGAGCAGTTCTTC.

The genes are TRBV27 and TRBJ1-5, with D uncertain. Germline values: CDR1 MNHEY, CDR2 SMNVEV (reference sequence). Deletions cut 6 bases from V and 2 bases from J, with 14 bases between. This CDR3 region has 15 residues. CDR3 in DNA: TGTGCCAGCAGCAGTCTTGCCCGGGGCAATCAGCCCCAGCATTTT. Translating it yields CASSSLARGNQPQHF.

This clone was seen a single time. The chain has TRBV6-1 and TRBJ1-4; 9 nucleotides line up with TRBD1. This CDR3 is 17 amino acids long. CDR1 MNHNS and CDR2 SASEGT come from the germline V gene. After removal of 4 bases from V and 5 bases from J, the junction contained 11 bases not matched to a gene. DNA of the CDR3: TGTGCCAGCAGTGGAAGACCGGGACAGGGAGAAAATGAAAAACTGTTTTTT. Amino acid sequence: CASSGRPGQGENEKLFF.

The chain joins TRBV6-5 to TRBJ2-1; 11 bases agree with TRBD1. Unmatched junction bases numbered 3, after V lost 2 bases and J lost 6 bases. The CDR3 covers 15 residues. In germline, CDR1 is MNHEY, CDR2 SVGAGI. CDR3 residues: CASSYRGTGGNEQFF. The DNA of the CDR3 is TGTGCCAGCAGTTACCGAGGGACAGGGGGCAATGAGCAGTTCTTC.

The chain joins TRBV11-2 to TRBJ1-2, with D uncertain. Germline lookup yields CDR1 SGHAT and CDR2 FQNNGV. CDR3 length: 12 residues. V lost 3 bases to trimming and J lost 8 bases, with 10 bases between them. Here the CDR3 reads CASSLNGRGYTF. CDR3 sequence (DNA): TGTGCCAGCAGCTTGAATGGCCGCGGCTACACCTTC.

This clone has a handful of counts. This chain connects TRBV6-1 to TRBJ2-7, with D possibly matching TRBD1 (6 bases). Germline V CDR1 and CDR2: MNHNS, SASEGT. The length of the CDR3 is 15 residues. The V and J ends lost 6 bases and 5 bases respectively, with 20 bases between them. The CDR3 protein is CASSLDRIRTDEQYF. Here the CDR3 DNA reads TGTGCCAGCAGCCTCGACAGGATTCGGACTGACGAGCAGTACTTC.

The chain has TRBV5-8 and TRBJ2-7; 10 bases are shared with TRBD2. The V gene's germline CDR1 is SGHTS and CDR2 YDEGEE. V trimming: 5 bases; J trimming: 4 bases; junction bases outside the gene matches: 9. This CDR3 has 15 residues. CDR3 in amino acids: CASSSASGSSYEQYF. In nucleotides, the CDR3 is TGTGCCAGCAGTTCAGCTAGCGGGAGTTCTTACGAGCAGTACTTC.

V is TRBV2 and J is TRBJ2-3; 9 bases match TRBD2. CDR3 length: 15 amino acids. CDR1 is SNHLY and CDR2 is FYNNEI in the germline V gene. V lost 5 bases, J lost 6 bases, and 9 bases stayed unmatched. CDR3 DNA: TGTGCCAGCAGTCGTCAGGGACTAGCAGCGGATACGCAGTATTTT. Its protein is CASSRQGLAADTQYF.

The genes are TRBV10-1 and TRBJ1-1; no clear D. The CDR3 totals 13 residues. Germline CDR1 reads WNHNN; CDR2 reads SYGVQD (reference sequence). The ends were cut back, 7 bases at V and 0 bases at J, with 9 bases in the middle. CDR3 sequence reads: CASIGWVNTEAFF. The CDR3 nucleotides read TGCGCCAGCATCGGGTGGGTGAACACTGAAGCTTTCTTT.

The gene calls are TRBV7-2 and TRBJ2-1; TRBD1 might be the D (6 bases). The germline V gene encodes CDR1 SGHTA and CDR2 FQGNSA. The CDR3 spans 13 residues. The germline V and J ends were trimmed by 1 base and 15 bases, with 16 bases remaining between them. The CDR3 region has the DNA TGTGCCAGCAGCTTAGATGAACGGACAGTTAGGTTCTTC. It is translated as CASSLDERTVRFF.

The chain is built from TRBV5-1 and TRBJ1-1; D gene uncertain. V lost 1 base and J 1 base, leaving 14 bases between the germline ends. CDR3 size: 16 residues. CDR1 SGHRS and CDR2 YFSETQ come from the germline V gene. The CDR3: CASSLTHAQQNTEAFF. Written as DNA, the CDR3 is TGCGCCAGCAGCTTGACCCACGCCCAGCAGAACACTGAAGCTTTCTTT. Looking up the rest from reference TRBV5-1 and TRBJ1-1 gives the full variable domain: KAGVTQTPRYLIKTRGQQVTLSCSPISGHRSVSWYQQTPGQGLQFLFEYFSETQRNKGNFPGRFSGRQFSNSRSEMNVSTLELGDSALYLCASSLTHAQQNTEAFFGQGTRLTVV.

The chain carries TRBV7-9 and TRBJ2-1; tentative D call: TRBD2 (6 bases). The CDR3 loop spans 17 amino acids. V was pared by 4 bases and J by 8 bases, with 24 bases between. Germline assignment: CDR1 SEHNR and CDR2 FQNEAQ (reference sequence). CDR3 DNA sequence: TGTGCCAGCAGCTCCTCCTGGATTGCTGGAGGGCAGGATGAGCAGTTCTTC. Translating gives CASSSSWIAGGQDEQFF.

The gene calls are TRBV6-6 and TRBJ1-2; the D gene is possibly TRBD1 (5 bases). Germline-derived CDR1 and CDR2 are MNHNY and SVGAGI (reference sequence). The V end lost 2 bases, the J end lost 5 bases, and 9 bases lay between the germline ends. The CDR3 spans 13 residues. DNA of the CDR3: TGTGCCAGCAGTTACGAGACAGCTTATGGCTACACCTTC. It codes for CASSYETAYGYTF.

As DNA, the CDR3 is TGTGCCAGCAGCCCCTTAGGGGAGACCCAGTACTTC. This sequence encodes CASSPLGETQYF. The chain is built from TRBV7-9 and TRBJ2-5; D gene unclear. From germline, CDR1 is SEHNR and CDR2 FQNEAQ (reference sequence). The CDR3 runs to 12 residues. The ends were cut back, 5 bases at V and 5 bases at J, with 9 bases in the middle. Using reference TRBV7-9 and TRBJ2-5 for the parts outside the CDR3, the full variable domain is DTGVSQNPRHKITKRGQNVTFRCDPISEHNRLYWYRQTLGQGPEFLTYFQNEAQLEKSRLLSDRFSAERPKGSFSTLEIQRTEQGDSAMYLCASSPLGETQYFGPGTRLLVL.